Below are 19 T cell receptor beta chains sequenced from a single sample in a study of Ad26.COV2.S vaccination and SARS-CoV-2 variants. Regarding treatment: over 15 received Ad26.COV2.S at low or high dose, single or two shots; about five received placebo; per-sample allocation not given. Sample collection was performed on day 63 after the first vaccine or placebo injection. Profiled with immunoSEQ multiplex PCR; TCRdb holds only in-frame clones, not every one. The table records more than 300,000 clones, approximately 86% of them present only once. The sample here was peripheral blood, taken in a trial of Ad26.COV2.S vaccine versus placebo. These TCRs come from a person between 18 and 60 years old who received the Ad26.COV2.S COVID-19 vaccine or a placebo.

The chain is built from TRBV3-1 (or the pseudogene TRBV3-2) and TRBJ2-7, with D perhaps matching TRBD2 (6 bases). CDR3 length equals 16 residues. Trimming took 4 bases from V and 6 from J, leaving 22 bases between them. The germline V gene has CDR1 LGHDT and CDR2 YNNKEL (reference sequence). This chain's CDR3 is CASSPPRAAGTLEQYF. For the CDR3, the DNA is TGTGCCAGCAGCCCGCCGCGTGCTGCGGGAACCCTCGAGCAGTACTTC.

This chain joins TRBV12-2 and TRBJ2-7; the listed D gene, TRBD2, was not tested against the DNA. TRBV12-2 corresponds to a pseudogene. This CDR3 is built from 16 residues. The CDR3 is CASRLSQSGSSYEQYF. The CDR3 region has the DNA TGTGCAAGTCGCTTAAGTCAAAGCGGGTCTTCCTACGAGCAGTACTTC.

V usage is TRBV25-1 and J usage is TRBJ1-5, with D uncertain. CDR1 and CDR2 from the germline V gene are MGHDK and SYGVNS. V was trimmed by 5 bases and J by 8 bases, leaving 13 bases between them. The length of the CDR3 is 13 residues. CDR3 bases: TGTGCCAGCAGTATGGCAGGAGAAGAGCCCCAGCATTTT. This encodes CASSMAGEEPQHF.

In DNA form, the CDR3 reads TGTGCCAGCAGCTTATGGGTGTCCAGGGAAGAGACCCAGTACTTC. Translating gives CASSLWVSREETQYF. J is TRBJ2-5 and V is TRBV7-8, with D possibly matching TRBD1 (5 bases). Germline V lookup: CDR1 SGHVS, CDR2 FQNEAQ. V was trimmed by 2 bases and J by 3 bases, leaving 13 bases between them. The CDR3 spans 15 residues.

V and J are TRBV2 and TRBJ1-2; 7 nucleotides agree with TRBD1. Germline trimming cut 1 base from V and 8 bases from J; bases unmatched to any gene: 4. The CDR3 consists of 13 residues. Germline CDR1 reads SNHLY; CDR2 reads FYNNEI. Here the CDR3 DNA reads TGTGCCAGCAGTGAAGTTAGGGGGCGAGGCTACACCTTC. Residues: CASSEVRGRGYTF. Looking up the rest from reference TRBV2 and TRBJ1-2 gives the full variable domain: EPEVTQTPSHQVTQMGQEVILRCVPISNHLYFYWYRQILGQKVEFLVSFYNNEISEKSEIFDDQFSVERPDGSNFTLKIRSTKLEDSAMYFCASSEVRGRGYTFGSGTRLTVV.

The genes are TRBV12-3 or TRBV12-4 and TRBJ1-6, with D maybe TRBD1 (5 bases). Trimming shortened V by 2 bases and J by 10 bases, and 9 bases separated the two germline ends. This CDR3 is built from 13 residues. The CDR3 loop reads CASSLMGDSPLHF. For the CDR3, the DNA is TGTGCCAGCAGTTTAATGGGGGACTCACCCCTCCACTTT.

The rearrangement uses TRBV9 and TRBJ1-2; D possibly corresponds to TRBD1 (6 bases). This CDR3 spans 16 amino acids. Per germline, CDR1 SGDLS and CDR2 YYNGEE. V was cut by 3 bases and J by 4 bases, with 19 bases left in between. CDR3 DNA: TGTGCCAGCAGCGAGTACTCCACGCTAGGGGGCTATGGCTACACCTTC. This codes for CASSEYSTLGGYGYTF.

The chain links TRBV12-3 or TRBV12-4 to TRBJ1-1, with a weak D call TRBD1 (6 bases). This CDR3 spans 12 amino acids. The V end lost 6 bases, the J end lost 11 bases, and 16 bases lay between the germline ends. In nucleotides, the CDR3 is TGTGCCAGCAGCCGGGGGGCCGTAGTGGCTTTCTTT. Protein product: CASSRGAVVAFF.

The chain has TRBV27 and TRBJ1-1, with D uncertain. This CDR3 has 15 residues. Per the germline V gene, CDR1 is MNHEY and CDR2 is SMNVEV (reference sequence). V lost 5 bases and J lost 0, with 13 bases in between. CDR3: CASSPSGGLNTEAFF. The DNA for the CDR3 is TGTGCCAGCAGTCCCTCCGGCGGATTGAACACTGAAGCTTTCTTT.

On this clone itself: The sample carries other DNA sequences with the same CDR3. The chain is built from TRBV7-9 and TRBJ1-4; D unclear. V lost 3 bases and J 8 bases, leaving 7 bases between the germline ends. This CDR3 contains 12 residues. Germline V gives CDR1 SEHNR, CDR2 FQNEAQ (reference sequence). The CDR3 reads CASSFSGEKLFF. The CDR3 nucleotides read TGTGCCAGCAGCTTCTCCGGGGAAAAACTGTTTTTT.

The chain carries TRBV5-8 and TRBJ2-2; D is ambiguous. V lost 0 bases, J lost 0 bases, and 12 bases lay in between. The germline CDR1 and CDR2 sequences are SGHTS and YDEGEE. This CDR3 comprises 17 residues. The CDR3 DNA is TGTGCCAGCAGCTTGGCCCTAGGGCCTACGAACACCGGGGAGCTGTTTTTT. Translating gives CASSLALGPTNTGELFF.

The CDR3 region is CASSSQGNYGYTF. CDR3 in DNA: TGTGCCAGCAGCTCCCAGGGAAACTATGGCTACACCTTC. The J gene is TRBJ1-2, the V gene TRBV13; TRBD1 might be the D (5 bases). Trimming took off 4 bases at V and 2 bases at J, with 8 bases between the two ends. Germline-derived CDR1 and CDR2 are PRHDT and FYEKMQ (reference sequence). The CDR3 totals 13 residues.

This rearrangement joins TRBV6-5 to TRBJ2-1, with 9 bases that match TRBD2. The germline V gene has CDR1 MNHEY and CDR2 SVGAGI. V shed 6 bases and J 3 bases; nucleotides not matched to a gene: 6. The CDR3 is 15 amino acids. The CDR3 loop reads CASSSGTSSYNEQFF. The CDR3 bases are TGTGCCAGCAGCTCCGGGACTAGCAGCTACAATGAGCAGTTCTTC.

The rearrangement links TRBV7-9 to TRBJ2-3, with 10 positions matching TRBD2. J was trimmed by 2 bases and V by 5 bases; bases with no gene match: 7. Germline CDR1 SEHNR, CDR2 FQNEAQ (reference sequence). The CDR3 is made up of 16 amino acids. In nucleotides, the CDR3 is TGTGCCAGCAGCCCGTCTCTAGCGGGAGTCACAGATACGCAGTATTTT. Residues: CASSPSLAGVTDTQYF.

The chain couples TRBV24-1 to TRBJ1-5; 8 nucleotides line up with TRBD1. The CDR3 sequence is 17 residues long. CDR1 and CDR2 (germline): KGHDR, SFDVKD. Trimming at V came to 4 bases and at J to 3 bases, leaving 10 bases not matched to a gene. CDR3 in DNA: TGTGCCACCAGTGACACGACAGGGGCGAATGTCAATCAGCCCCAGCATTTT. Its protein product is CATSDTTGANVNQPQHF.

J is TRBJ1-2 and V is TRBV9; D ambiguous. The CDR3 totals 12 residues. In germline, CDR1 is SGDLS, CDR2 YYNGEE. Trimming stripped 1 base from V and 4 bases from J, with 5 bases between. The chain's CDR3 is CASSVSGYGYTF. The CDR3 DNA sequence: TGTGCCAGCAGCGTATCCGGCTATGGCTACACCTTC.

This clone has just a few counts. V and J are TRBV10-3 and TRBJ1-2; D not certain. V shed 7 bases and J shed 7 bases, with 13 bases lying between them. The CDR3 totals 12 residues. Germline loops: CDR1 ENHRY, CDR2 SYGVKD. Here the CDR3 reads CAIMGITSGYTF. The DNA of the CDR3 is TGTGCCATCATGGGGATCACGAGTGGCTACACCTTC.

The CDR3 nucleotides are TGTGCCAGCAGCCCCGAGGGGGGGACTAGCCTGCAAGATACGCAGTATTTT. Its translation is CASSPEGGTSLQDTQYF. The rearrangement links TRBV9 to TRBJ2-3, with 9 bases identical to TRBD2. The CDR3 runs to 17 residues. In germline, CDR1 is SGDLS, CDR2 YYNGEE. The V and J ends lost 4 bases and 5 bases, in that order; junction bases with no gene match: 14.

This chain uses TRBV5-1 with TRBJ2-7; no definite D call. Germline CDR1 and CDR2: SGHRS and YFSETQ. V lost 1 base to trimming and J lost 1 base, with 3 bases between them. The CDR3 extends over 12 amino acids. The CDR3: CASSLTSYEQYF. CDR3 sequence (DNA): TGCGCCAGCAGCTTGACTTCCTACGAGCAGTACTTC.